This section outlines one T cell receptor (beta chain) sequence together with its context. Its antigen remains unidentified. This specimen belongs to a study of graft-versus-host responses after intestinal transplantation. Study-level background: Each recipient received anti-thymocyte globulin induction, then tacrolimus and steroids for approximately three years.

The repertoire was sequenced with immunoSEQ multiplex PCR; TCRdb's copy has only in-frame clones and lacks some. The sample includes 55,000 to 80,000 clones, more than 90% of them seen just once. CDR1 is SGHNT and CDR2 is YYREEE in the germline V gene (reference sequence). Losses at the gene ends were 4 bases for V and 4 bases for J; bases not matched to a gene: 4. The CDR3 is 14 residues long. This chain connects TRBV5-4 to TRBJ2-3; 9 bases fit TRBD1. The sequenced sample was unstimulated CD8+ T cells sorted from spleen or lymph node cells, obtained before transplant. This receptor was obtained from a human donor who was the organ donor for an intestinal transplant. DNA for the CDR3: TGTGCCAGCAGCCGGGACAGGGACCCAGATACGCAGTATTTT. It codes for CASSRDRDPDTQYF.